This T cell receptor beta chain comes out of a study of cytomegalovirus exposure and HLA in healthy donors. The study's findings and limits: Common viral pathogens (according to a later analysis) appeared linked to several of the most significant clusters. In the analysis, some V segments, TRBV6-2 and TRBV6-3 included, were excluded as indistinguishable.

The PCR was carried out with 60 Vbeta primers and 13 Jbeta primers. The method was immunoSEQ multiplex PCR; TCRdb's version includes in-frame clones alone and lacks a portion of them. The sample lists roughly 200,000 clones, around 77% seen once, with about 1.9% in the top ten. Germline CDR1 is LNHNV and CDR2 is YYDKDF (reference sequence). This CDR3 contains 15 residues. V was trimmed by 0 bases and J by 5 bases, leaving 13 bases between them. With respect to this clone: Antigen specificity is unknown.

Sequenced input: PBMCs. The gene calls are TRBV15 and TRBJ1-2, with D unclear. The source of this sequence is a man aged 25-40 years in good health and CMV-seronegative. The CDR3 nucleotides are TGTGCCACCAGCAGAGATATTCGGACTTCATATGGCTACACCTTC. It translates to CATSRDIRTSYGYTF.